These 8 T cell receptor beta chains originate from one sample sequenced in a study of blood T cell repertoires in COVID-19. Using immunoSEQ multiplex PCR, the repertoire was profiled, and TCRdb retains in-frame clones only, with some absent. Found here are under 300,000 clones, about 88% of them singletons; the top ten hold under 8%. Sequencing input: PBMCs or T cells enriched from blood (not recorded which). Receptors originate from a woman aged 45-59 years who had been exposed to COVID-19.

The CDR3 bases are TGCAGTGCTAGTCTAGCGGGGGGGGTTTCGGAGACCCAGTACTTC. Its translation: CSASLAGGVSETQYF. The V and J genes are TRBV20-1 and TRBJ2-5; TRBD2 matches 12 bases. Germline lookup yields CDR1 DFQATT and CDR2 SNEGSKA (reference sequence). Trimming removed 3 bases from V and 5 bases from J; junction bases left unmatched: 7. The CDR3 is made up of 15 amino acids.

This clone came up once. The V call is TRBV15, the J call TRBJ2-2, with D perhaps matching TRBD1 (5 bases). Between the trimmed V and J ends, which lost 4 bases and 0 bases, there was a span of 12 bases. Germline V CDR1 and CDR2: LNHNV, YYDKDF (reference sequence). This CDR3 region has 16 residues. The CDR3, as DNA: TGTGCCACCAGCACCGGACAATCAACGAACACCGGGGAGCTGTTTTTT. Protein sequence: CATSTGQSTNTGELFF. The full variable domain, in which reference TRBV15 and TRBJ2-2 provide the parts outside the CDR3, is DAMVIQNPRYQVTQFGKPVTLSCSQTLNHNVMYWYQQKSSQAPKLLFHYYDKDFNNEADTPDNFQSRRPNTSFCFLDIRSPGLGDTAMYLCATSTGQSTNTGELFFGEGSRLTVL.

The chain links TRBV3-1 (or the pseudogene TRBV3-2) to TRBJ1-6; D is unresolved. This CDR3 comprises 14 residues. The V gene's germline CDR1 is LGHDT and CDR2 YNNKEL (reference sequence). V dropped 4 bases and J dropped 9 bases, with 13 bases sitting between them. In DNA, the CDR3 is TGTGCCAGCAGCCCCCTTCAGGCCACTTCACCCCTCCACTTT. It yields the protein CASSPLQATSPLHF.

This chain joins TRBV15 and TRBJ2-5, with TRBD2 matching over 11 bases. This CDR3 has 17 residues. Trimming cost V 1 base and J 5 bases; bases outside gene matches: 9. Germline CDR1 is LNHNV and CDR2 is YYDKDF (reference sequence). CDR3 coding DNA: TGTGCCACCAGCAGAGGGTCCTGGGCTAGCGGGGGGGAGACCCAGTACTTC. Amino acid sequence: CATSRGSWASGGETQYF.

The rearrangement links TRBV4-3 to TRBJ2-7; unclear D gene. The germline V gene has CDR1 LGHNA and CDR2 YSLEER. Trimming cost V 0 bases and J 3 bases, with 9 bases left between them. The CDR3 has 14 amino acids. The CDR3 protein is CASSQDIALYEQYF. CDR3 in DNA: TGCGCCAGCAGCCAAGATATAGCCCTCTACGAGCAGTACTTC.

The CDR3 coding sequence is TGTGCCAGCACCTTAGCGGCTGAGCAGTTCTTC. Translated: CASTLAAEQFF. The rearrangement joins TRBV2 to TRBJ2-1, with D perhaps matching TRBD2 (6 bases). Trimming removed 7 bases from V and 9 bases from J, with 10 bases in between. The CDR3 runs 11 residues. Germline CDR1 and CDR2: SNHLY and FYNNEI.

DNA of the CDR3: TGTGCCAGCAGCTTAGGCCTCAGGGCGGCCTATGGCTACACCTTC. Protein: CASSLGLRAAYGYTF. The chain has TRBV7-8 and TRBJ1-2, with a possible D match to TRBD1 (5 bases). V lost 1 base to trimming and J lost 4 bases, with 13 bases between them. This CDR3 is built from 15 residues. Looked up from germline, CDR1 is SGHVS and CDR2 is FQNEAQ.

This clone occurred a few times. The chain recombines TRBV12-3 or TRBV12-4 with TRBJ2-7, with D maybe TRBD1 (6 bases). Trimming stripped 7 bases from V and 5 bases from J, with 15 bases between. The CDR3 runs to 13 residues. CDR3: CASTHRAWDEQYF. DNA for the CDR3: TGTGCCAGCACACACAGGGCGTGGGACGAGCAGTACTTC.